These 27 T cell receptor beta chains were all obtained from the same sample, sequenced in a study of T-cell memory formation after mild COVID-19. One entry per CDR3 protein, called by TCRdb with MiXCR from the 5' RACE reads. Among some 200,000 distinct CDR3 sequences, around 9.1% were seen once, and the ten largest hold roughly 3.5%. The sample was PBMCs or a T cell subset sorted from them (not recorded which). All receptors come from a man between 18 and 29 years old who had mild COVID-19 (a few samples of this study predate the infection). Cell type and time point are not known.

This clonotype was counted between two and nine times. The rearrangement joins TRBV9 to TRBJ2-7, with 8 bases identical to TRBD1. J lost 0 bases, V lost 3 bases, and 8 bases had no gene match. This CDR3 region has 16 residues. Germline CDR1 and CDR2: SGDLS and YYNGEE. CDR3 sequence (DNA): TGTGCCAGCAGCGCCGAAGGGGACAGGTACTCCTACGAGCAGTACTTC. Translation gives CASSAEGDRYSYEQYF.

This clonotype was seen a few times. The V call is TRBV4-2, the J call TRBJ2-7; D is unclear. The CDR3 runs to 15 residues. V was trimmed by 0 bases and J by 3 bases, leaving 12 bases between them. Germline CDR1 and CDR2: LGHNA and YNFKEQ. CDR3: CASSQDPGPSYEQYF. CDR3 DNA: TGTGCCAGCAGCCAAGACCCGGGCCCTAGCTACGAGCAGTACTTC.

J is TRBJ1-1 and V is TRBV2; 7 nucleotides agree with TRBD1. Per germline, CDR1 SNHLY and CDR2 FYNNEI. V trimming: 6 bases; J trimming: 5 bases; junction bases outside the gene matches: 9. This CDR3 has 14 amino acids. DNA of the CDR3: TGTGCCAGCAGCACCCTCACAGGGGATACTGAAGCTTTCTTT. Amino acid sequence: CASSTLTGDTEAFF.

This clonotype was observed at least ten times. This chain links TRBV7-2 with TRBJ2-1; D not certain. The CDR3 has 15 amino acids. Trimming removed 1 base at V and 4 bases at J, with 11 bases between. Per germline, CDR1 SGHTA and CDR2 FQGNSA. This CDR3 is CASSLEVGRYNEQFF. The CDR3 DNA sequence: TGTGCCAGCAGCTTAGAAGTGGGTCGGTACAATGAGCAGTTCTTC.

This clonotype occurred once. This chain links TRBV6-2 or TRBV6-3 with TRBJ2-2; no reliable D call. V was trimmed by 1 base and J by 0 bases, leaving 9 bases between them. The CDR3 has 16 residues. From germline, CDR1 is MNHEY and CDR2 SVGEGT. The CDR3 DNA is TGTGCCAGCAGTTACTTGCCAAGCTCGAACACCGGGGAGCTGTTTTTT. Amino acid sequence: CASSYLPSSNTGELFF.

Many counts were recorded for this clonotype. The chain uses TRBV7-9 and TRBJ2-1, with TRBD2 matching over 7 bases. CDR1 and CDR2 from the germline V gene are SEHNR and FQNEAQ (reference sequence). The J segment lost 4 bases and the V segment lost 7 bases, leaving 10 bases of the junction unmatched. The CDR3 length is 15 residues. CDR3 nucleotides: TGTGCCAGCACTGGAGGAGCGGGGTCGTACAATGAGCAGTTCTTC. Amino acid sequence: CASTGGAGSYNEQFF.

This clonotype appeared a few times. The chain links TRBV5-1 to TRBJ2-3; 9 bases map to TRBD1. The CDR3 consists of 16 residues. Germline V gene lookup returns CDR1 SGHRS and CDR2 YFSETQ. The junction had 6 bases not matched to a gene; V was cut back by 4 bases and J by 0 bases. The CDR3 DNA reads as TGCGCCAGCAGCCCGGACAGGGGTTGGAGCACAGATACGCAGTATTTT. The encoded protein is CASSPDRGWSTDTQYF.

The chain links TRBV5-5 to TRBJ1-1; maybe TRBD1 (6 bases). The germline V gene encodes CDR1 SGHKS and CDR2 YYEKEE (reference sequence). Trimming cost V 4 bases and J 0 bases, with 19 bases left between them. The CDR3 length is 17 residues. The CDR3 bases are TGTGCCAGCAGCCCGGGACAAGATTTAGCCATGAACACTGAAGCTTTCTTT. Translating it yields CASSPGQDLAMNTEAFF. Variable domain in full (rest from reference TRBV5-5 and TRBJ1-1): DAGVTQSPTHLIKTRGQQVTLRCSPISGHKSVSWYQQVLGQGPQFIFQYYEKEERGRGNFPDRFSARQFPNYSSELNVNALLLGDSALYLCASSPGQDLAMNTEAFFGQGTRLTVV.

This clonotype was seen many times. V usage is TRBV7-6 and J usage is TRBJ2-5; D call uncertain. The CDR3 loop spans 12 amino acids. Germline V gene data show CDR1 as SGHVS and CDR2 as FNYEAQ. V was pared by 8 bases and J by 5 bases, with 12 bases between. This CDR3 reads CASGPVGETQYF. CDR3 bases: TGTGCCAGCGGGCCGGTGGGGGAGACCCAGTACTTC.

This clonotype came up a few times. The chain combines TRBV6-2 or TRBV6-3 with TRBJ2-5; 12 bases map to TRBD1. Germline CDR1 MNHEY, CDR2 SVGEGT. CDR3 length equals 18 residues. The V and J ends lost 6 bases and 5 bases, in that order; junction bases with no gene match: 16. The CDR3 protein is CASRRAGQGASWRETQYF. As DNA, the CDR3 is TGTGCCAGCAGACGGGCGGGACAGGGGGCGAGTTGGCGCGAGACCCAGTACTTC.

This clonotype was observed many times. V and J are TRBV5-5 and TRBJ2-7; 11 bases fit TRBD1. Losses at the gene ends were 5 bases for V and 12 bases for J; bases not matched to a gene: 13. Germline values: CDR1 SGHKS, CDR2 YYEKEE (reference sequence). The CDR3 consists of 14 residues. The CDR3 DNA reads TGTGCCAGCAGTCAATCCCTCGGGACAGGGGGTACGTACTTC. It codes for CASSQSLGTGGTYF.

The table lists this clonotype with a few counts. The gene calls are TRBV6-5 and TRBJ2-7; 7 bases fit TRBD2. Germline loops: CDR1 MNHEY, CDR2 SVGAGI. The V gene end was trimmed by 2 bases and the J gene end by 4 bases; junction bases not matched to a gene: 8. CDR3 length equals 15 residues. The CDR3 spells CASSYEERGKYEQYV. CDR3 nucleotides: TGTGCCAGCAGTTACGAGGAGCGGGGTAAGTACGAGCAGTACGTC.

This rearrangement joins TRBV11-2 to TRBJ2-1, with TRBD2 as a possible D gene (7 bases). Trimming removed 4 bases at V and 4 bases at J, with 14 bases between. The CDR3 consists of 15 residues. Germline V lookup: CDR1 SGHAT, CDR2 FQNNGV. In DNA form, the CDR3 reads TGTGCCAGCAGCTCCCCTGCGGGGGCTTACAATGAGCAGTTCTTC. It codes for CASSSPAGAYNEQFF. The variable domain in full, completed from reference TRBV11-2 and TRBJ2-1, reads EAGVAQSPRYKIIEKRQSVAFWCNPISGHATLYWYQQILGQGPKLLIQFQNNGVVDDSQLPKDRFSAERLKGVDSTLKIQPAKLEDSAVYLCASSSPAGAYNEQFFGPGTRLTVL.

The chain links TRBV12-3 or TRBV12-4 to TRBJ2-1; D remains unclear. The CDR3 length is 15 residues. V lost 3 bases, J lost 0 bases, and 9 bases lay in between. Here the CDR3 DNA reads TGTGCCAGCAGTTTCCAACTTAGCTCCTACAATGAGCAGTTCTTC. Protein sequence: CASSFQLSSYNEQFF.

This clonotype occurred a few times. This sequence joins TRBV15 and TRBJ1-1; TRBD1 matches at 7 bases. V dropped 2 bases and J dropped 3; count of bases not matched to a gene: 6. This CDR3 has 15 amino acids. Germline lookup yields CDR1 LNHNV and CDR2 YYDKDF (reference sequence). The CDR3 DNA sequence: TGTGCCACCAGCAGACTAGACCAGGGGGACACTGAAGCTTTCTTT. Its protein product is CATSRLDQGDTEAFF.

This clonotype was picked up many times. The chain is built from TRBV4-1 and TRBJ1-2, with unresolved D. CDR1 and CDR2 from the germline V gene are MGHRA and YSYEKL. V was shortened by 4 bases and J by 0 bases, with 15 bases between the two germline ends. The CDR3 extends over 16 amino acids. In DNA, the CDR3 is TGCGCCAGCAGCCCCGGGCAGGCTCATACTAACTATGGCTACACCTTC. As protein: CASSPGQAHTNYGYTF.

The chain is built from TRBV6-5 and TRBJ2-3; 7 bases align to TRBD2. In germline, CDR1 is MNHEY, CDR2 SVGAGI. The junction had 9 bases not matched to a gene; V was cut back by 6 bases and J by 3 bases. CDR3 size: 15 residues. The CDR3 DNA is TGTGCCAGCAGAAGAAGCGGGAAGGGGACAGATACGCAGTATTTT. Translating it yields CASRRSGKGTDTQYF.

The table lists this clonotype with many counts. The rearrangement joins TRBV7-2 to TRBJ1-5, with D unclear. The V gene lost 3 bases and the J gene lost 2 bases, with 8 bases spanning the gap. Germline V gives CDR1 SGHTA, CDR2 FQGNSA. This CDR3 is 14 amino acids long. This chain's CDR3 is CASSLRGGNQPQHF. The CDR3 nucleotides are TGTGCCAGCAGCTTGCGAGGAGGCAATCAGCCCCAGCATTTT. Combining the CDR3 with reference TRBV7-2 and TRBJ1-5 gives the whole variable domain GAGVSQSPSNKVTEKGKDVELRCDPISGHTALYWYRQSLGQGLEFLIYFQGNSAPDKSGLPSDRFSAERTGGSVSTLTIQRTQQEDSAVYLCASSLRGGNQPQHFGDGTRLSIL.

This sequence joins TRBV30 and TRBJ1-4; D is unresolved. Germline V gene data show CDR1 as GTSNPN and CDR2 as SVGIG (reference sequence). With 0 bases removed from V and 11 bases from J, the gap between germline ends came to 22 bases. CDR3 length equals 16 residues. As DNA, the CDR3 is TGTGCCTGGAGTGTGAAAGGGCCGGACGGTTTTGGCAAACTGTTTTTT. Its translation: CAWSVKGPDGFGKLFF.

This clonotype was found many times. This sequence joins TRBV19 and TRBJ1-4; D remains unclear. There are 14 residues in the CDR3. The V end lost 3 bases, the J end lost 5 bases, and 10 bases lay between the germline ends. Germline V gene data show CDR1 as LNHDA and CDR2 as SQIVND (reference sequence). In nucleotides, the CDR3 is TGTGCCAGTAGTATGGTCGGCCTCAATGAAAAACTGTTTTTT. The encoded protein is CASSMVGLNEKLFF.

The chain has TRBV12-3 or TRBV12-4 and TRBJ1-5; no definite D call. V was pared by 4 bases and J by 1 base, with 11 bases between. The CDR3 loop spans 15 amino acids. Here the CDR3 DNA reads TGTGCCAGCAGTTCGGACTGGAGGAGCAATCAGCCCCAGCATTTT. Protein sequence: CASSSDWRSNQPQHF.

This clonotype was seen more than once but under ten times. The chain recombines TRBV6-5 with TRBJ2-3, with a possible D match to TRBD2 (6 bases). The CDR3 is made up of 12 amino acids. Germline V CDR1 and CDR2: MNHEY, SVGAGI. Trimming shortened V by 8 bases and J by 1 base, and 7 bases separated the two germline ends. The CDR3 spells CASGGGTDTQYF. The CDR3 DNA follows: TGTGCCAGCGGCGGGGGCACAGATACGCAGTATTTT.

This clonotype was seen at least ten times. This rearrangement joins TRBV6-5 to TRBJ2-1, with TRBD2 matching over 11 bases. The CDR3 has 15 residues. In germline, CDR1 is MNHEY, CDR2 SVGAGI. V lost 6 bases and J lost 7; bases outside the gene matches: 8. CDR3 sequence reads: CASSPPLAGANEQFF. DNA for the CDR3: TGTGCCAGCAGCCCCCCACTAGCGGGGGCGAATGAGCAGTTCTTC.

This clonotype occurred a few times. The V and J genes are TRBV28 and TRBJ2-7; TRBD1 matches at 9 bases. This CDR3 comprises 15 residues. Looked up from germline, CDR1 is MDHEN and CDR2 is SYDVKM. The CDR3 region has the DNA TGTGCCAGCAGTTCCCCCGGGACAGGGTCCTCCGAGCAGTACGTC. It translates to CASSSPGTGSSEQYV.

In this sample, this clonotype turned up many times. The rearrangement links TRBV7-3 to TRBJ1-1; no clear D gene. V was cut by 4 bases and J by 2 bases, with 8 bases left in between. The CDR3 spans 13 residues. Looked up from germline, CDR1 is SGHTA and CDR2 is FQGTGA. The CDR3 nucleotides read TGTGCCAGCAGCTCCGGACCCAACACTGAAGCTTTCTTT. Translating it yields CASSSGPNTEAFF.

The gene calls are TRBV6-5 and TRBJ2-1; tentatively, D is TRBD1 or TRBD2 (5 bases each). V was clipped by 0 bases and J by 5 bases, with 14 bases between them. This CDR3 comprises 16 residues. Germline V lookup: CDR1 MNHEY, CDR2 SVGAGI. The CDR3 nucleotides are TGTGCCAGCAGTTACTCGACTGGGGGAAGAGACAATGAGCAGTTCTTC. It yields the protein CASSYSTGGRDNEQFF.

The chain is built from TRBV20-1 and TRBJ2-1; D possibly corresponds to TRBD2 (5 bases). Germline-derived CDR1 and CDR2 are DFQATT and SNEGSKA (reference sequence). Trimming pared 0 bases from V and 4 bases from J, leaving 13 bases between. The CDR3 loop spans 15 amino acids. As DNA, the CDR3 is TGCAGTGCTAGAGACTGGACTCGTACTTACAATGAGCAGTTCTTC. Its protein product is CSARDWTRTYNEQFF.